This T cell receptor beta chain was captured in a study of early stage breast cancer tumors. Sequencing used immunoSEQ multiplex PCR; TCRdb keeps in-frame clones, though not all of them. The sample lists approximately 20,000 clones, 65% to 85% occurring once. The CDR3 spans 11 residues. Germline V gene data show CDR1 as GTSNPN and CDR2 as SVGIG (reference sequence). V dropped 4 bases and J dropped 7 bases, with 8 bases sitting between them. This sequence originates from a person aged 65 to 85 with breast cancer. The chain recombines TRBV30 with TRBJ2-1; D not certain. Source material: blood. CDR3 nucleotides: TGTGCCTGGACAACACCGAATGAGCAGTTCTTC. Translating it yields CAWTTPNEQFF. The variable domain in full, with the rest retrieved from reference TRBV30 and TRBJ2-1, is SQTIHQWPATLVQPVGSPLSLECTVEGTSNPNLYWYRQAAGRGLQLLFYSVGIGQISSEVPQNLSASRPQDRQFILSSKKLLLSDSGFYLCAWTTPNEQFFGPGTRLTVL.